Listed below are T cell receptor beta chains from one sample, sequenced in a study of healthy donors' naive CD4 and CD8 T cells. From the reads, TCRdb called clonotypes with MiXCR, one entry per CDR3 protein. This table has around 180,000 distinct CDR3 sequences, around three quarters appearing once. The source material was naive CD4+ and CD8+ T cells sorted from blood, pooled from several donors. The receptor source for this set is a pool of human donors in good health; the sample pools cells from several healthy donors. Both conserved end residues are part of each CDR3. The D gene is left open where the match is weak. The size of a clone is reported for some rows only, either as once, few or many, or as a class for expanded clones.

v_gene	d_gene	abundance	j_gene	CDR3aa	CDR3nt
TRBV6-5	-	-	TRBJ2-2	CASSYPFTGELFF	TGTGCCAGCAGTTACCCCTTCACCGGGGAGCTGTTTTTT
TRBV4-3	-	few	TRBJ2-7	CASSQVPAATYEQYF	TGCGCCAGCAGCCAAGTCCCGGCAGCAACCTACGAGCAGTACTTC
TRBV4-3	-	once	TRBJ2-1	CASSQDFIGEQFF	TGCGCCAGCAGCCAAGATTTCATCGGTGAGCAGTTCTTC
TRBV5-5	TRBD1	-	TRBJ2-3	CASSRQGADTQYF	TGTGCCAGCAGCCGCCAGGGGGCGGATACGCAGTATTTT
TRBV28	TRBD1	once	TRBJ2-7	CASSLFQDRKDEQYF	TGTGCCAGCAGTTTATTCCAGGACAGGAAGGACGAGCAGTACTTC
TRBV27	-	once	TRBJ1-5	CASSFVRGVGQPQHF	TGTGCCAGCAGTTTTGTTCGGGGGGTCGGTCAGCCCCAGCATTTT
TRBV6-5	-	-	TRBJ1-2	CASKAEVQTYELHGYTF	TGTGCCAGCAAAGCGGAGGTGCAGACCTATGAACTTCATGGCTACACCTTC
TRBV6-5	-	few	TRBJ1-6	CASSPTIFGSYNSPLHF	TGTGCCAGCAGTCCCACTATTTTCGGCTCCTATAATTCACCCCTCCACTTT
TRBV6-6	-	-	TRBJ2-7	CASSSLADGYEQYF	TGTGCCAGCAGTTCCCTGGCGGACGGATACGAGCAGTACTTC
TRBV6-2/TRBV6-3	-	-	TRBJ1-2	CASSQKFVYGYTF	TGTGCCAGCAGTCAAAAATTCGTCTATGGCTACACCTTC
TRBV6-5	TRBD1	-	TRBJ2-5	CASRKQVGTGETQYF	TGTGCCAGCAGGAAACAAGTAGGGACAGGAGAGACCCAGTACTTC
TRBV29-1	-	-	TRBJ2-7	CSVETQEGVYYEQYF	TGCAGCGTTGAAACACAGGAGGGTGTATACTACGAGCAGTACTTC
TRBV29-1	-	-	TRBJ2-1	CSVEREWGNNEQFF	TGCAGCGTTGAACGGGAGTGGGGGAACAATGAGCAGTTCTTC
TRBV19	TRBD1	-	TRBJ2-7	CASSIGTGDEQYF	TGTGCCAGTAGTATAGGGACAGGGGACGAGCAGTACTTC
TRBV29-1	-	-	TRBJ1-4	CSVGGASEKLFF	TGCAGCGTGGGAGGGGCCAGTGAAAAACTGTTTTTT
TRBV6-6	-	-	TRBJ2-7	CASSYSNRAGDRYEQYF	TGTGCCAGCAGTTACTCGAATCGGGCAGGGGATCGCTACGAGCAGTACTTC
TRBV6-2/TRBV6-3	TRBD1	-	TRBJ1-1	CASSYSPTGWYAEAFF	TGTGCCAGCAGTTACTCTCCGACAGGGTGGTACGCTGAAGCTTTCTTT
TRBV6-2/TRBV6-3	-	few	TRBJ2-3	CASSYWGPDTQYF	TGTGCCAGCAGTTATTGGGGTCCAGATACGCAGTATTTT
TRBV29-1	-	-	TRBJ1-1	CSVAGRQRMGNTEAFF	TGCAGCGTTGCAGGGAGGCAAAGGATGGGGAACACTGAAGCTTTCTTT
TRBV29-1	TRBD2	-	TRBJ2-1	CSGGTSRSSYNEQFF	TGCAGCGGGGGGACTAGTAGAAGTTCCTACAATGAGCAGTTCTTC
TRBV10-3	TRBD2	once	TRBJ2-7	CAISDLAGGLYEQYF	TGTGCCATCAGTGATCTAGCGGGAGGGCTCTACGAGCAGTACTTC
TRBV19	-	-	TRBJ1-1	CASSMGRSRASTEAFF	TGTGCCAGTAGTATGGGACGTTCTCGGGCGAGCACTGAAGCTTTCTTT
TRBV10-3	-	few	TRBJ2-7	CATRSTSYEQYF	TGTGCCACCCGTAGCACCTCCTACGAGCAGTACTTC